Presented here are 20 T cell receptor beta chains from one specimen sequenced in a study of blood T cell repertoires in COVID-19. Profiling relied on immunoSEQ multiplex PCR, and the TCRdb table lists in-frame clones only, not all of them. The data show 290,000 or so clones, roughly nine tenths seen once. The source material was peripheral blood. Receptors originate from a woman in her 30s with COVID-19, enrolled during active disease.

The genes are TRBV6-1 and TRBJ2-1, with 7 bases identical to TRBD1. With V trimmed by 2 bases and J by 0 bases, 13 bases remained unmatched. The germline CDR1 and CDR2 sequences are MNHNS and SASEGT. CDR3 size: 19 residues. DNA for the CDR3: TGTGCCAGCAGTGAAAGAGGACAGGACCTGCCGTACTCCTACAATGAGCAGTTCTTC. This sequence encodes CASSERGQDLPYSYNEQFF.

V is TRBV19 and J is TRBJ2-7; D perhaps matches TRBD1 (6 bases). V was clipped by 3 bases and J by 5 bases, with 17 bases between them. In germline, CDR1 is LNHDA, CDR2 SQIVND (reference sequence). This CDR3 is built from 15 residues. The CDR3 loop reads CASSIAKQGWNEQYF. The CDR3 DNA reads as TGTGCCAGTAGTATCGCAAAACAGGGATGGAACGAGCAGTACTTC.

V and J are TRBV7-6 and TRBJ2-2, with D perhaps matching TRBD2 (6 bases). Germline CDR1 is SGHVS and CDR2 is FNYEAQ. V was pared by 1 base and J by 6 bases, with 12 bases between. This CDR3 is 15 amino acids long. The CDR3 loop reads CASSLGGTAAGELFF. CDR3 nucleotide sequence: TGTGCCAGCAGCTTAGGCGGGACCGCCGCCGGGGAGCTGTTTTTT. Full variable domain (remainder filled in from reference TRBV7-6 and TRBJ2-2): GAGVSQSPRYKVTKRGQDVALRCDPISGHVSLYWYRQALGQGPEFLTYFNYEAQQDKSGLPNDRFSAERPEGSISTLTIQRTEQRDSAMYRCASSLGGTAAGELFFGEGSRLTVL.

The V and J genes are TRBV5-8 and TRBJ1-4, with TRBD1 matching 7 bases. The germline V gene has CDR1 SGHTS and CDR2 YDEGEE. The CDR3 contains 15 residues. With V trimmed by 4 bases and J by 6 bases, 9 bases remained unmatched. The CDR3 coding sequence is TGTGCCAGCAGCCAGAAGACAGGGTGGGATGAAAAACTGTTTTTT. This codes for CASSQKTGWDEKLFF.

The chain is built from TRBV7-8 and TRBJ2-3; D not certain. Trimming took 11 bases from V and 2 from J, leaving 14 bases between them. This CDR3 spans 13 amino acids. Germline CDR1 SGHVS, CDR2 FQNEAQ. Here the CDR3 reads CAVRTTNTDTQYF. In nucleotides, the CDR3 is TGTGCCGTCCGCACAACAAACACAGATACGCAGTATTTT. Full variable domain (remainder filled in from reference TRBV7-8 and TRBJ2-3): GAGVSQSPRYKVAKRGQDVALRCDPISGHVSLFWYQQALGQGPEFLTYFQNEAQLDKSGLPSDRFFAERPEGSVSTLKIQRTQQEDSAVYLCAVRTTNTDTQYFGPGTRLTVL.

The chain links TRBV30 to TRBJ2-5, with D tentatively TRBD1 (6 bases). Germline lookup yields CDR1 GTSNPN and CDR2 SVGIG (reference sequence). The CDR3 is 12 amino acids. The V end lost 3 bases, the J end lost 5 bases, and 10 bases lay between the germline ends. This CDR3 reads CAWSSGVETQYF. The DNA of the CDR3 is TGTGCCTGGAGCTCAGGGGTGGAGACCCAGTACTTC.

This clone was observed a single time. The chain uses TRBV25-1 and TRBJ2-5, with 7 nucleotides matching TRBD1. Per germline, CDR1 MGHDK and CDR2 SYGVNS. The J segment lost 3 bases and the V segment lost 8 bases, leaving 6 bases of the junction unmatched. The length of the CDR3 is 13 residues. CDR3 in amino acids: CASSGQNKETQYF. The DNA of the CDR3 is TGTGCCAGCTCGGGACAGAACAAAGAGACCCAGTACTTC. The complete variable domain, with remaining parts taken from reference TRBV25-1 and TRBJ2-5, reads EADIYQTPRYLVIGTGKKITLECSQTMGHDKMYWYQQDPGMELHLIHYSYGVNSTEKGDLSSESTVSRIRTEHFPLTLESARPSHTSQYLCASSGQNKETQYFGPGTRLLVL.

V gene TRBV5-4 combines with J gene TRBJ2-7; D gene uncertain. The V gene's germline CDR1 is SGHNT and CDR2 YYREEE (reference sequence). This CDR3 spans 14 amino acids. Trimming removed 2 bases from V and 1 base from J, with 10 bases in between. Here the CDR3 DNA reads TGTGCCAGCAGCTTAAACATGAGGTCCTACGAGCAGTACTTC. It yields the protein CASSLNMRSYEQYF.

The CDR3 sequence: CASSLTPTSGTYEQYF. The CDR3 DNA reads as TGCGCCAGCAGCTTGACACCCACTAGCGGAACCTACGAGCAGTACTTC. This chain links TRBV5-1 with TRBJ2-7; TRBD2 matches at 8 bases. Germline loops: CDR1 SGHRS, CDR2 YFSETQ. Trimming at V came to 1 base and at J to 2 bases, leaving 8 bases not matched to a gene. This CDR3 has 16 residues.

This clone was recorded only once. The chain combines TRBV15 with TRBJ2-2; 11 bases are shared with TRBD1. Germline CDR1 reads LNHNV; CDR2 reads YYDKDF (reference sequence). This CDR3 has 18 amino acids. With 0 bases clipped from V and 2 bases from J, the junction kept 5 bases outside the gene matches. The CDR3 DNA follows: TGTGCCACCAGCAGAGAGGGACAGGGGGTTATTAACACCGGGGAGCTGTTTTTT. It codes for CATSREGQGVINTGELFF.

This chain links TRBV15 with TRBJ1-5, with D tentatively TRBD1 (6 bases). Germline CDR1 reads LNHNV; CDR2 reads YYDKDF (reference sequence). V was pared by 0 bases and J by 4 bases, with 13 bases between. This CDR3 spans 16 amino acids. The CDR3 protein is CATSRDGGGPNQPQHF. The CDR3 DNA is TGTGCCACCAGCAGAGATGGGGGGGGGCCGAATCAGCCCCAGCATTTT. The whole variable domain, remainder taken from reference TRBV15 and TRBJ1-5, is DAMVIQNPRYQVTQFGKPVTLSCSQTLNHNVMYWYQQKSSQAPKLLFHYYDKDFNNEADTPDNFQSRRPNTSFCFLDIRSPGLGDTAMYLCATSRDGGGPNQPQHFGDGTRLSIL.

The V gene is TRBV11-2, the J gene TRBJ1-4; D is ambiguous. The CDR3 length is 13 residues. V shed 4 bases and J shed 6 bases, with 9 bases lying between them. In germline, CDR1 is SGHAT, CDR2 FQNNGV. The CDR3 DNA sequence: TGTGCCAGCAGCTGGACCGGGGATGAAAAACTGTTTTTT. It encodes CASSWTGDEKLFF.

The chain has TRBV5-4 and TRBJ2-7; 10 bases are shared with TRBD1. Unmatched junction bases numbered 8, after V lost 3 bases and J lost 2 bases. From germline, CDR1 is SGHNT and CDR2 YYREEE (reference sequence). This CDR3 is built from 16 residues. The CDR3 bases are TGTGCCAGCAGCTCAGGGAGACAGGGGGCCACCTACGAGCAGTACTTC. Translated, it gives CASSSGRQGATYEQYF.

The rearrangement links TRBV6-5 to TRBJ2-7, with D uncertain. The CDR3 loop spans 12 amino acids. Deletions cut 6 bases from V and 5 bases from J, with 11 bases between. Per germline, CDR1 MNHEY and CDR2 SVGAGI. The chain's CDR3 is CASRLTLDEQYF. The CDR3 DNA is TGTGCCAGCAGACTTACGTTGGACGAGCAGTACTTC.

The chain couples TRBV11-3 to TRBJ1-1; 12 bases are a match to TRBD1. CDR3 length equals 15 residues. The V segment lost 5 bases and the J segment 7 bases; nucleotides outside the gene matches: 8. Germline V gene sequence: CDR1 SGHNT, CDR2 YENEEA. Written as DNA, the CDR3 is TGTGCCAGCAGCCCGCGGGACAGGGGGCCGGATGAAGCTTTCTTT. Protein: CASSPRDRGPDEAFF.

CDR3 DNA: TGTGCCAGCAGCGGCTCCAGGGCAGACGAGCAGTACTTC. Encoded protein: CASSGSRADEQYF. J is TRBJ2-7 and V is TRBV9; maybe TRBD1 (5 bases). V was cut by 3 bases and J by 5 bases, with 12 bases left in between. The CDR3 sequence is 13 residues long. In germline, CDR1 is SGDLS, CDR2 YYNGEE.

The genes are TRBV27 and TRBJ2-7, with D tentatively TRBD2 (6 bases). Trimming removed 1 base from V and 4 bases from J, with 20 bases in between. The CDR3 sequence is 17 residues long. Germline CDR1 reads MNHEY; CDR2 reads SMNVEV (reference sequence). Here the CDR3 reads CASSLFARGGGAYEQYF. In DNA, the CDR3 is TGTGCCAGCAGTTTATTTGCCAGAGGAGGAGGGGCGTACGAGCAGTACTTC.

This sequence joins TRBV5-8 and TRBJ1-5; D is ambiguous. The CDR3 spans 12 residues. Germline loops: CDR1 SGHTS, CDR2 YDEGEE. Trimming cost V 1 base and J 7 bases, with 6 bases left between them. CDR3 in DNA: TGTGCCAGCAGCTTGAGTAGACAGCCCCAGCATTTT. It translates to CASSLSRQPQHF.

The chain has TRBV5-1 and TRBJ2-5; 8 nucleotides match TRBD2. Trimming at V came to 0 bases and at J to 5 bases, leaving 6 bases not matched to a gene. Germline CDR1 reads SGHRS; CDR2 reads YFSETQ. This CDR3 has 15 residues. DNA for the CDR3: TGCGCCAGCAGCTTGGTGCCCGGGGGGGTGGAGACCCAGTACTTC. Amino acids: CASSLVPGGVETQYF.

The chain is built from TRBV9 and TRBJ2-7; 7 bases map to TRBD2. Germline assignment: CDR1 SGDLS and CDR2 YYNGEE. V lost 4 bases, J lost 2 bases, and 6 bases stayed unmatched. CDR3 size: 14 residues. The CDR3 spells CASSPSGTAYEQYF. The CDR3 DNA is TGTGCCAGCAGCCCCAGCGGGACGGCCTACGAGCAGTACTTC.